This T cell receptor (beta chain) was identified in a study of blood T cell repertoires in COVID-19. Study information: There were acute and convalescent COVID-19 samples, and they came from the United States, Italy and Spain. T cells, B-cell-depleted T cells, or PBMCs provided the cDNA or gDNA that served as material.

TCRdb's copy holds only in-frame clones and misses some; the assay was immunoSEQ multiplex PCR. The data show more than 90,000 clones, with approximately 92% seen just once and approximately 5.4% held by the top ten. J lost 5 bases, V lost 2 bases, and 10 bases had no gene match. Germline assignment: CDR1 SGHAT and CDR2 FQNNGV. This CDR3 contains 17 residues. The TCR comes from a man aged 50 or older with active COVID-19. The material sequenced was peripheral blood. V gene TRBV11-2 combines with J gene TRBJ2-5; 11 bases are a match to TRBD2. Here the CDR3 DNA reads TGTGCCAGCAGCTTACGTATAGCGGGAGGGCCGGCGGAGACCCAGTACTTC. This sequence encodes CASSLRIAGGPAETQYF.